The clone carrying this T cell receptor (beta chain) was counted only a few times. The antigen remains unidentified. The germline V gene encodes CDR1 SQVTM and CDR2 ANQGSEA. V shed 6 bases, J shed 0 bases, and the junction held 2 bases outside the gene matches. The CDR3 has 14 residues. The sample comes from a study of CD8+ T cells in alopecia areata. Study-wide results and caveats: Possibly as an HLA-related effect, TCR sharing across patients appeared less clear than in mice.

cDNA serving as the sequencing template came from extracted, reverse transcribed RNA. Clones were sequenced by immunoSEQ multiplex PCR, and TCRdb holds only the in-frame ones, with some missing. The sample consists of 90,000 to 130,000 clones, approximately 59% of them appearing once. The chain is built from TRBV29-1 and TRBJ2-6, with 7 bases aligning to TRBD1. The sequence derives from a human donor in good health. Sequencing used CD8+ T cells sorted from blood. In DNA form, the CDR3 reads TGCAGCGTCGGACAGGACTCTGGGGCCAACGTCCTGACTTTC. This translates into CSVGQDSGANVLTF.